One sample yielded the 4 T cell receptor beta chains listed below, sequenced in a study of blood T cells in healthy people across ages. The second PCR ran about 6 to 11 cycles with a sample-barcoded 5' primer and J-beta primers. TCRdb reprocessed the 5' RACE reads via MiXCR and lists one record per CDR3 protein. This sample yields about 570,000 distinct CDR3 sequences, of which 27% are seen a single time; roughly 18% belongs to the top ten. The sample consisted of blood. These receptors were obtained from a woman between 70 and 85 years old in good health.

The rearrangement joins TRBV7-8 to TRBJ2-3; D uncertain. The V gene lost 5 bases and the J gene lost 3 bases, with 12 bases spanning the gap. CDR3 size: 14 residues. Germline V gene data show CDR1 as SGHVS and CDR2 as FQNEAQ. CDR3 sequence reads: CASSQEVGTDTQYF. In DNA form, the CDR3 reads TGTGCCAGCAGCCAAGAGGTCGGGACAGATACGCAGTATTTT.

The V gene is TRBV12-3 or TRBV12-4, the J gene TRBJ1-4; D is possibly TRBD1 (6 bases). CDR3 length: 14 residues. V lost 5 bases and J lost 8, with 15 bases in between. CDR3 nucleotides: TGTGCCAGCAGTGCCCCAGGGGAGGGAGAAAAACTGTTTTTT. Amino acids: CASSAPGEGEKLFF.

This clonotype was observed a handful of times. This chain uses TRBV29-1 with TRBJ2-3; either TRBD1 or TRBD2 may supply D (7 bases each). In germline, CDR1 is SQVTM, CDR2 ANQGSEA. Trimming took off 6 bases at V and 4 bases at J, with 17 bases between the two ends. This CDR3 comprises 14 residues. The CDR3 DNA is TGCAGCGTCCAGGGGGGGGCCCTTTCAGATACGCAGTATTTT. Translated, it gives CSVQGGALSDTQYF.

This clonotype was seen more than once but under ten times. The chain links TRBV5-5 to TRBJ2-1; TRBD2 might be the D (6 bases). Germline V gives CDR1 SGHKS, CDR2 YYEKEE (reference sequence). The V gene lost 7 bases and the J gene lost 2 bases, with 13 bases spanning the gap. The CDR3 has 14 residues. CDR3 DNA: TGTGCCAGCGGGGGGACGGGGACCTACAATGAGCAGTTCTTC. Translating gives CASGGTGTYNEQFF. Variable domain in full (rest from reference TRBV5-5 and TRBJ2-1): DAGVTQSPTHLIKTRGQQVTLRCSPISGHKSVSWYQQVLGQGPQFIFQYYEKEERGRGNFPDRFSARQFPNYSSELNVNALLLGDSALYLCASGGTGTYNEQFFGPGTRLTVL.